What follows are 12 T cell receptor beta chains derived from one specimen sequenced in a study of blood T cell repertoires in COVID-19. Sequencing used immunoSEQ multiplex PCR; TCRdb keeps in-frame clones, though not all of them. This table has some 310,000 clones, around nine tenths appearing once. The sequencing input was peripheral blood. These receptors originate from a man in his fifties or sixties with active or convalescent COVID-19.

The genes are TRBV24-1 and TRBJ2-3; D is unclear. The CDR3 length is 15 residues. CDR1 KGHDR and CDR2 SFDVKD come from the germline V gene. With 5 bases removed from V and 2 bases from J, the gap between germline ends came to 13 bases. CDR3 loop: CATSAPVGFTDTQYF. CDR3 bases: TGTGCCACCAGTGCCCCTGTGGGCTTCACAGATACGCAGTATTTT.

The chain couples TRBV6-5 to TRBJ1-1; 8 bases map to TRBD1. The CDR3 is 14 amino acids. Germline CDR1 is MNHEY and CDR2 is SVGAGI. J was trimmed by 4 bases and V by 6 bases; bases with no gene match: 7. CDR3 sequence: CASSSGQGITEAFF. As DNA, the CDR3 is TGTGCCAGCAGCTCTGGACAGGGAATCACTGAAGCTTTCTTT.

The chain employs TRBV28 and TRBJ2-5, with D perhaps matching TRBD2 (6 bases). The CDR3 length is 13 residues. The germline gives CDR1 MDHEN, CDR2 SYDVKM. V lost 6 bases, J lost 2 bases, and 10 bases lay in between. In DNA, the CDR3 is TGTGCCAGCAGCCCGCGGGGTCAAGAGACCCAGTACTTC. This encodes CASSPRGQETQYF.

V is TRBV11-2 and J is TRBJ1-2; 8 bases map to TRBD1. The germline CDR1 and CDR2 sequences are SGHAT and FQNNGV. This CDR3 contains 13 residues. The ends lost 5 bases at V and 7 bases at J; junction bases unmatched: 6. CDR3 coding DNA: TGTGCCAGCAGCCCAGACAGGGGTGGTGGCTACACCTTC. Translation gives CASSPDRGGGYTF.

The J gene is TRBJ2-7, the V gene TRBV28, with D possibly TRBD1 on 6 matching bases. This CDR3 contains 16 residues. Germline V gene lookup returns CDR1 MDHEN and CDR2 SYDVKM. Trimming took off 6 bases at V and 4 bases at J, with 22 bases between the two ends. Here the CDR3 DNA reads TGTGCCAGCAGCAAAACCGGGACAAGTTTATTATACGAGCAGTACTTC. It translates to CASSKTGTSLLYEQYF.

The chain uses TRBV6-5 and TRBJ2-2; weak D call: TRBD1 (6 bases). Per the germline V gene, CDR1 is MNHEY and CDR2 is SVGAGI. Trimming stripped 5 bases from V and 1 base from J, with 11 bases between. This CDR3 spans 15 amino acids. The CDR3 loop reads CASSRDTMNTGELFF. The CDR3 bases are TGTGCCAGCAGTAGGGACACCATGAACACCGGGGAGCTGTTTTTT.

The chain has TRBV9 and TRBJ1-2, with a weak D call TRBD1 (5 bases). Trimming shortened V by 2 bases and J by 1 base, and 12 bases separated the two germline ends. Per germline, CDR1 SGDLS and CDR2 YYNGEE. This CDR3 spans 15 amino acids. The CDR3 DNA reads TGTGCCAGCAGCGTCGGGGGTCTCCTTAACTATGGCTACACCTTC. It is translated as CASSVGGLLNYGYTF.

V is TRBV19 and J is TRBJ2-7, with 8 positions matching TRBD2. Trimming removed 5 bases from V and 3 bases from J; junction bases left unmatched: 6. The germline V gene encodes CDR1 LNHDA and CDR2 SQIVND (reference sequence). The CDR3 runs 14 residues. CDR3 coding DNA: TGTGCCAGTAGTTCCTCGGCGGGAGGCTACGAGCAGTACTTC. Its protein product is CASSSSAGGYEQYF.

The genes are TRBV6-2 or TRBV6-3 and TRBJ2-7; the D is unclear. Germline assignment: CDR1 MNHEY and CDR2 SVGEGT. The CDR3 extends over 14 amino acids. The V and J ends lost 5 bases and 6 bases respectively, with 17 bases between them. The CDR3 DNA reads as TGTGCCAGCAGTCCACAGATCCGAACCACCGAGCAGTACTTC. Translating it yields CASSPQIRTTEQYF.

This chain connects TRBV5-1 to TRBJ2-3; tentatively, D is TRBD1 (5 bases). V lost 9 bases, J lost 0 bases, and 14 bases lay in between. CDR1 is SGHRS, CDR2 YFSETQ, per germline. The CDR3 runs to 14 residues. The CDR3 loop is CATRQSISTDTQYF. The CDR3 nucleotides read TGCGCCACCAGACAGAGTATAAGCACAGATACGCAGTATTTT.

The genes are TRBV28 and TRBJ1-3; no reliable D call. V was trimmed by 4 bases and J by 4 bases, leaving 8 bases between them. The CDR3 is made up of 13 amino acids. Germline-derived CDR1 and CDR2 are MDHEN and SYDVKM. CDR3 protein: CASSWSSGNTIYF. CDR3 nucleotides: TGTGCCAGCAGTTGGAGTTCGGGAAACACCATATATTTT.

This rearrangement joins TRBV14 to TRBJ1-5, with a tentative D call TRBD1 (5 bases). Germline V CDR1 and CDR2: SGHDN, FVKESK. V was clipped by 0 bases and J by 7 bases, with 13 bases between them. The CDR3 runs to 15 residues. CDR3: CASSQDSRGHQPQHF. CDR3 nucleotide sequence: TGTGCCAGCAGCCAAGATTCGCGGGGCCACCAGCCCCAGCATTTT.